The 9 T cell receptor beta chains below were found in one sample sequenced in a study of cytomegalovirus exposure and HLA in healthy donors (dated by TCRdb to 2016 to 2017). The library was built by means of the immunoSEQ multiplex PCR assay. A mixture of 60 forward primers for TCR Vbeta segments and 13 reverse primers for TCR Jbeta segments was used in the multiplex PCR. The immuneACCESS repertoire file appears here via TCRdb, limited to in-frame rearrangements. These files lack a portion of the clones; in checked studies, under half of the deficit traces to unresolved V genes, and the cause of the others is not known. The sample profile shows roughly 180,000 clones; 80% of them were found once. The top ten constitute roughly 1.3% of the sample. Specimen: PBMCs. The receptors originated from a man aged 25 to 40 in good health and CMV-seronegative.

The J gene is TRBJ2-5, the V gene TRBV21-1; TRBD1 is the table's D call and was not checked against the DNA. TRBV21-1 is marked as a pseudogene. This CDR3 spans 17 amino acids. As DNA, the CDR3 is TGTGCCAGCAGCAAAGTACAGGGGTGGGGGGTCCAAGAGACCCAGTACTTC. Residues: CASSKVQGWGVQETQYF.

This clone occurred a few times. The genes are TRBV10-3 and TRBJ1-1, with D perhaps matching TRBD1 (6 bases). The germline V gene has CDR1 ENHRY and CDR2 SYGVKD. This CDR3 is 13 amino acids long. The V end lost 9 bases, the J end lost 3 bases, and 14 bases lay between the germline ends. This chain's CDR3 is CAMRQQGYTEAFF. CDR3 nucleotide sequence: TGTGCCATGAGGCAGCAGGGGTACACTGAAGCTTTCTTT.

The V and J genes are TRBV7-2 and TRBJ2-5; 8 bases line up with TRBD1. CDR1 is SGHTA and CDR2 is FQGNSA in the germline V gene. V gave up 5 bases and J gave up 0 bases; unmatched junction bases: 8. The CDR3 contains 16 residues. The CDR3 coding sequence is TGTGCCAGCAGCCAACACAGGGGGACGAACCAAGAGACCCAGTACTTC. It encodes CASSQHRGTNQETQYF.

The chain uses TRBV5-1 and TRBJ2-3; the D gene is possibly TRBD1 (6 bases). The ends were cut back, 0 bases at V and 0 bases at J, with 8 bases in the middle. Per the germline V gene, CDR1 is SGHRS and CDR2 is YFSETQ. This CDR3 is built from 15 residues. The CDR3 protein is CASSLDRVSTDTQYF. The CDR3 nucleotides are TGCGCCAGCAGCTTGGACAGGGTCAGCACAGATACGCAGTATTTT. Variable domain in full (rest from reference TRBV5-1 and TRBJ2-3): KAGVTQTPRYLIKTRGQQVTLSCSPISGHRSVSWYQQTPGQGLQFLFEYFSETQRNKGNFPGRFSGRQFSNSRSEMNVSTLELGDSALYLCASSLDRVSTDTQYFGPGTRLTVL.

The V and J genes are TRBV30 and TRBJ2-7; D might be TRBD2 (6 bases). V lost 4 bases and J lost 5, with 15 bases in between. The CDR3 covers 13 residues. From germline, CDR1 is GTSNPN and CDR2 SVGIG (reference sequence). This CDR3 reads CAWNWGEMDEQYF. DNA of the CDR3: TGTGCCTGGAATTGGGGGGAAATGGACGAGCAGTACTTC.

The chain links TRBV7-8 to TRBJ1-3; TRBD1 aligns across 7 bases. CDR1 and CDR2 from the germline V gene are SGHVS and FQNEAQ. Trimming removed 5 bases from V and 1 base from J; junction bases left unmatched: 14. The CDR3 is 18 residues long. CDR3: CASSLRGQGDLSGNTIYF. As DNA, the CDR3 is TGTGCCAGCAGCCTCCGGGGGCAGGGGGATTTATCTGGAAACACCATATATTTT.

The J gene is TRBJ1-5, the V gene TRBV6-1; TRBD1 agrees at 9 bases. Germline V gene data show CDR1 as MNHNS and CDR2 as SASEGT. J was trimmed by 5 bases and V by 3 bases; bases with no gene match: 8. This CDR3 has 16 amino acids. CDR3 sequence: CASSDAGQGKYQPQHF. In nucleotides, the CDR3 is TGTGCCAGCAGTGATGCAGGACAGGGGAAGTATCAGCCCCAGCATTTT.

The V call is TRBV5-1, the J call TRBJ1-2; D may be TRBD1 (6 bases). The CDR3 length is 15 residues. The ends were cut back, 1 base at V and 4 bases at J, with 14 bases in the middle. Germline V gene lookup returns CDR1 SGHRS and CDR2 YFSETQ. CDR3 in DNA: TGCGCCAGCAGCTTGAATCAGGGGAAGGGCTATGGCTACACCTTC. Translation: CASSLNQGKGYGYTF.

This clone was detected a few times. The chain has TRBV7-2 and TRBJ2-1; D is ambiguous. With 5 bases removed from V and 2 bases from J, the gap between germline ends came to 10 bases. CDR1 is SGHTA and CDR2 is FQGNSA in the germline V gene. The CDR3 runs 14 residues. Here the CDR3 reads CASSKPPAYNEQFF. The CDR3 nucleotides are TGTGCCAGCAGCAAACCACCAGCCTACAATGAGCAGTTCTTC.